This T cell receptor beta chain was recovered during a study of T-cell reconstitution after alpha-beta-depleted transplantation in children. Trimming cost V 3 bases and J 6 bases, with 14 bases left between them. The CDR3 extends over 15 amino acids. Per germline, CDR1 LNHDA and CDR2 SQIVND (reference sequence). Unique molecular identifiers were built into the TCRbeta library. TCRdb redid the calling of the PCR reads with MiXCR, one entry per CDR3 protein. The sample lists about 400,000 distinct CDR3 sequences; around 16% were seen once. Details on this clonotype: The target antigen is unknown.

Regarding the study as a whole: The high TCRbeta diversity at day 60 in some patients came from surviving recipient T cells and thymic progenitors. At one year after transplant, newly produced T cells mostly accounted for T-cell counts and diversity. Where alpha-beta T cells came from about two months after transplant was reportedly several hundred expanded graft clones.

This material consisted of PBMCs, mostly from graft donor cells, taken 360 days after TCRalphabeta/CD19-depleted stem cell transplant. The receptor comes from a boy under three years old who had a stem cell transplant for Wiskott-Aldrich syndrome, so the T cells may come from the graft donor. The rearrangement joins TRBV19 to TRBJ2-2; D possibly corresponds to TRBD1 (6 bases). The CDR3: CASSIRQARAGELFF. Here the CDR3 DNA reads TGTGCCAGTAGTATCCGACAGGCCCGGGCCGGGGAGCTGTTTTTT.